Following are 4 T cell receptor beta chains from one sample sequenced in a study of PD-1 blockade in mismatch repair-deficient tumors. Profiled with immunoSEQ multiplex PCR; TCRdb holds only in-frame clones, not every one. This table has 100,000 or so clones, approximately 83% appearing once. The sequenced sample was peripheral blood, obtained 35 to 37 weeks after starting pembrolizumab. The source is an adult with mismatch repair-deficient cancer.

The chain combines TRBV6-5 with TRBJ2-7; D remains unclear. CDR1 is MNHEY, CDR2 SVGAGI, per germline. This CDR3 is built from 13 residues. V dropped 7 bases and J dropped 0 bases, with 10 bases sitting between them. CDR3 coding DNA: TGTGCCAGCAAGAAGGATAGCTCCTACGAGCAGTACTTC. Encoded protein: CASKKDSSYEQYF.

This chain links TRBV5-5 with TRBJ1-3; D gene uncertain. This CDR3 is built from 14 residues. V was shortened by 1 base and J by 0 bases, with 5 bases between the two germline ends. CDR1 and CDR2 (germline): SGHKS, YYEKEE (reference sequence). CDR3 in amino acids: CASSLRVSGNTIYF. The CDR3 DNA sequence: TGTGCCAGCAGCTTGAGAGTCTCTGGAAACACCATATATTTT.

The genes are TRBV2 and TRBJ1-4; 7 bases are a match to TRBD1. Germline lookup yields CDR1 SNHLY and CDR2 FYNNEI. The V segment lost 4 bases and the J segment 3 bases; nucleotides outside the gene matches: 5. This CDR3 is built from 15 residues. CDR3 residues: CASSVRGISNEKLFF. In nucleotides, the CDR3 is TGTGCCAGCAGTGTCAGGGGGATTTCTAATGAAAAACTGTTTTTT.

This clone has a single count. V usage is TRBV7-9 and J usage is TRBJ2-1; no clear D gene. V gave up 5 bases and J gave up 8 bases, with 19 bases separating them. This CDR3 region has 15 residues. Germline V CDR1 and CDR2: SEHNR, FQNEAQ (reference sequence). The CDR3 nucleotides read TGTGCCAGCAGCCCAAAAGGGTTCCCCGACGATGAGCAGTTCTTC. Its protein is CASSPKGFPDDEQFF.